This T cell receptor beta chain was profiled in a study of shared clonotypes between healthy human individuals (dated by TCRdb to about 2020). General notes on the study: A couple of women and a few men aged 18 to 49 years were included in the cohort. For each donor, CD4 naive and CD4 memory were each given three plates, CD8 naive was given two plates, and CD8 memory was given one plate. The study deeply sequenced blood TCR repertoires of about 5 healthy adults to estimate repertoire size and the extent of clonotype sharing between individuals. To increase sequencing depth and limit assay-specific biases, TCR repertoire library preparation and sequencing were carried out by different laboratories using diverse techniques. Per donor, leukapheresis produced somewhere between about 0.9 and 9.5 billion PBMCs.

V is reduced by 2 bases and J by 2 bases, leaving a spacing of 7 bases between them. The CDR3, from cysteine to phenylalanine, totals 15 residues. Only CDR3 DNA is held: 45 bases, read in frame from base 1. As encoded in the germline V gene (reference sequence), CDR1 is WNHNN while CDR2 is SYGVQD. Donors were healthy HIV-negative adults with no recently reported acute infections or vaccinations. Only Caucasian adults living in Nashville, Tennessee, USA were represented among the donors. CD4+ T cells were enriched through magnetic negative selection, after which naive cells were positively selected on CD45RA and the remaining negative fraction served as the memory subset. After blood collection by leukapheresis, PBMCs were isolated using Ficoll-Histopaque density gradient centrifugation and then cryopreserved in the vapor phase of liquid nitrogen. Analytical flow cytometry was used to check the purity and quantity of each magnetically sorted T cell population. Genomic DNA was isolated from each sorted fraction and quantified by UV absorbance on a Nanodrop 2000c.

Study-level results and caveats: Sampling was restricted to blood, and TCR repertoires in tissue are likely to differ from TCR repertoires in blood. Pairwise subsampling indicated that sequencing depth was expected to affect the degree of clonotype sharing among donors. Even with the large sequencing depth, rarefaction of the sorted-subset datasets indicated that sequencing was incomplete. Naive subsets generally had larger estimated clonotype richness than memory subsets did. The small number of donors limited the genetic and exposure-history diversity represented. Roughly 5.2% of naive CD4, 3% to 3.5% of naive CD8, approximately 2.2% of memory CD4, and about 0.4% of memory CD8 clonotypes were shared across a few donors. Compared with non-shared clonotypes, clonotypes shared by all four sorted-subset donors had higher generation probabilities.

TCR CDR3 regions were amplified from genomic DNA by multiplex PCR using the deep immunoSEQ assay. For each cell subset, the extracted genomic DNA was distributed evenly across all wells of several immunoSEQ 96-well plates, and each plate served as one replicate. For sorted subsets, around 200 ng genomic DNA, equal to approximately 30,000 T cell genomes, was loaded into each replicate PCR. The purified libraries were quantified using a Qubit 3.0 fluorometer, sized with a Bioanalyzer 2100, and then quantified again using the KAPA Library Quantification kit. Every immunoSEQ 96-well plate was sequenced on a dedicated single-read 150-cycle Illumina NextSeq 550 flow cell. As for how the authors treated the data: The immunoSEQ output contained only junctional sequences without quality scores, so filtering could not match that applied to full-length reads. Sequences were annotated with PyIR, a Python wrapper for IgBLAST v1.9, using IMGT germline references to assign V/J genes and CDR3. Reads were filtered out if the reads had weak V/J assignments (E-value above 1e-6), no CDR3, stop codons, out-of-frame junctions, or ambiguous translated residues. V3J clonotypes were defined by identical inferred V gene, J gene, and CDR3 amino acid sequence. The percentage overlap between two repertoires was calculated by dividing the number of shared unique clonotypes by the size of the smaller repertoire. Richness of each repertoire was evaluated using RTK rarefaction, the Chao1 estimator, and Recon v2.1 estimates of unobserved clonotypes. For all TCRbeta clonotypes obtained by the gDNA method from four donors, generation probabilities were computed with OLGA. TCRdb re-hosts the immuneACCESS table, in-frame sequences only. Its copies lack some clones; in the studies checked, an unresolved V gene accounts for under half of them, and the cause for the rest is not known. The DNA gave D and trimming, while V, J and clone size come from that table. The table for this sample lists some 2 million clones; 95% of them were counted only once. The ten top clones hold 0.13% of the sample.

For this clone: Its antigen remains undetermined. No base qualities exist here, and no much larger clone lies one base off it.

The rearrangement joined TRBV10-1 to TRBJ2-6; the D region possibly corresponds to TRBD1 (5 bases align). The origin of this receptor is a young man in good health. Input material: naive CD4+ T cells sorted from blood. The cell subset or site label on this specimen signifies: CD45RA+ positively selected. DNA sequence: TGCGCCAGCAGTGAGGGGGCAGCTGGGGCCAACGTCCTGACTTTC. Translated, it gives CASSEGAAGANVLTF.